The 22 T cell receptor beta chains reported below all come from one sample, sequenced in a study of T cell responses to AZD1222 COVID-19 vaccine. Generated by immunoSEQ multiplex PCR, the TCRdb table keeps only in-frame clones and is missing some. In the table there are some 170,000 clones, roughly 94% of which are singletons. The sequencing here drew on peripheral blood, taken 28 days after the second AZD1222 dose. The source is an adult who received the AZD1222 COVID-19 vaccine.

This clone showed up just once. This rearrangement joins TRBV28 to TRBJ1-2, with D possibly matching TRBD1 (6 bases). From germline, CDR1 is MDHEN and CDR2 SYDVKM. The ends were cut back, 10 bases at V and 4 bases at J, with 10 bases in the middle. This CDR3 is 11 amino acids long. This CDR3 is CAIQGFYGYTF. The DNA of the CDR3 is TGTGCCATTCAGGGGTTCTATGGCTACACCTTC.

V usage is TRBV7-9 and J usage is TRBJ1-6; D unclear. Trimming took off 10 bases at V and 10 bases at J, with 17 bases between the two ends. Germline V gene lookup returns CDR1 SEHNR and CDR2 FQNEAQ (reference sequence). The CDR3 runs to 13 residues. CDR3 sequence: CAIQRARESPLHF. DNA for the CDR3: TGTGCCATCCAGAGGGCAAGGGAATCACCCCTCCACTTT.

The V and J genes are TRBV29-1 and TRBJ2-5, with D possibly matching TRBD1 (6 bases). The ends were cut back, 6 bases at V and 3 bases at J, with 11 bases in the middle. Germline lookup yields CDR1 SQVTM and CDR2 ANQGSEA. The CDR3 consists of 12 residues. In DNA, the CDR3 is TGCAGCGTGTATTACAGGGAAGAGACCCAGTACTTC. Its protein product is CSVYYREETQYF.

The chain combines TRBV7-8 with TRBJ2-2; 7 nucleotides align to TRBD2. The J segment lost 1 base and the V segment lost 5 bases, leaving 4 bases of the junction unmatched. Germline V CDR1 and CDR2: SGHVS, FQNEAQ. The CDR3 is 15 amino acids. In DNA form, the CDR3 reads TGTGCCAGCAGCCCCGGACTAGGGAACACCGGGGAGCTGTTTTTT. Amino acid sequence: CASSPGLGNTGELFF.

J is TRBJ2-1 and V is TRBV14, with 9 bases identical to TRBD2. The junction had 8 bases not matched to a gene; V was cut back by 4 bases and J by 4 bases. This CDR3 is built from 16 residues. Per the germline V gene, CDR1 is SGHDN and CDR2 is FVKESK. Here the CDR3 DNA reads TGTGCCAGCAGCCTTACTAGCGGGCGCAAATACAATGAGCAGTTCTTC. This translates into CASSLTSGRKYNEQFF.

This chain joins TRBV5-6 and TRBJ1-1, with 7 bases lining up with TRBD1. CDR3 length: 14 amino acids. With V trimmed by 4 bases and J by 6 bases, 9 bases remained unmatched. CDR1 SGHDT and CDR2 YYEEEE come from the germline V gene. The chain's CDR3 is CASSVQGNLAEAFF. CDR3 in DNA: TGTGCCAGCAGCGTACAGGGGAATTTGGCTGAAGCTTTCTTT.

The V call is TRBV6-2 or TRBV6-3, the J call TRBJ2-7; D remains ambiguous. CDR3 length: 11 amino acids. From germline, CDR1 is MNHEY and CDR2 SVGEGT. V was clipped by 6 bases and J by 7 bases, with 10 bases between them. The CDR3 reads CASSPLREQYF. Written as DNA, the CDR3 is TGTGCCAGCAGCCCATTACGGGAGCAGTACTTC.

This chain uses TRBV4-3 with TRBJ1-5, with a possible D match to TRBD1 (5 bases). The CDR3 is 14 residues long. Trimming stripped 4 bases from V and 2 bases from J, with 9 bases between. Per the germline V gene, CDR1 is LGHNA and CDR2 is YSLEER. Here the CDR3 DNA reads TGCGCCAGCAGCCCGGGGCCTGGCAATCAGCCCCAGCATTTT. Its translation: CASSPGPGNQPQHF.

This chain uses TRBV5-4 with TRBJ2-3; 9 positions agree with TRBD1. The trim removed 4 bases at V and 4 bases at J, leaving 7 bases unmatched. Germline V gene lookup returns CDR1 SGHNT and CDR2 YYREEE (reference sequence). This CDR3 region has 15 residues. CDR3 in DNA: TGTGCCAGCAGCCCAACAGGGGGCTCGGCAGATACGCAGTATTTT. It yields the protein CASSPTGGSADTQYF.

This clone was recorded a few times. The J gene is TRBJ1-2, the V gene TRBV6-5; D is unclear. Trimming left V 4 bases short and J 2 bases short, with 8 bases between. Germline CDR1 MNHEY, CDR2 SVGAGI. The CDR3 spans 13 residues. The CDR3, as DNA: TGTGCCAGCAGTTTTCGGAACAACTATGGCTACACCTTC. Amino acid sequence: CASSFRNNYGYTF.

The chain uses TRBV19 and TRBJ1-6, with D possibly TRBD1 on 6 matching bases. CDR1 is LNHDA and CDR2 is SQIVND in the germline V gene (reference sequence). The CDR3 totals 13 residues. The V and J ends lost 5 bases and 9 bases respectively, with 11 bases between them. This chain's CDR3 is CASSSKGGSPLHF. The CDR3 nucleotides are TGTGCCAGTAGTTCTAAGGGGGGTTCACCCCTCCACTTT.

The chain recombines TRBV5-4 with TRBJ1-2, with D maybe TRBD1 (5 bases). Trimming removed 4 bases from V and 4 bases from J, with 11 bases in between. The germline gives CDR1 SGHNT, CDR2 YYREEE (reference sequence). The CDR3 sequence is 13 residues long. CDR3 sequence reads: CASSGGEFYGYTF. CDR3 sequence (DNA): TGTGCCAGCAGCGGAGGGGAGTTCTATGGCTACACCTTC. Together with reference TRBV5-4 and TRBJ1-2, the CDR3 gives the full variable domain: ETGVTQSPTHLIKTRGQQVTLRCSSQSGHNTVSWYQQALGQGPQFIFQYYREEENGRGNFPPRFSGLQFPNYSSELNVNALELDDSALYLCASSGGEFYGYTFGSGTRLTVV.

V is TRBV7-2 and J is TRBJ1-6; D is possibly TRBD1 (5 bases). This CDR3 spans 17 amino acids. Germline V CDR1 and CDR2: SGHTA, FQGNSA. The V end lost 4 bases, the J end lost 6 bases, and 19 bases lay between the germline ends. The CDR3 region is CASSSTSGGLINSPLHF. The CDR3 coding sequence is TGTGCCAGCAGCTCCACCTCGGGGGGTTTAATTAATTCACCCCTCCACTTT.

This chain links TRBV6-5 with TRBJ2-7; the match to TRBD2 covers 9 bases. Trimming took 6 bases from V and 3 from J; bases not matched to a gene: 3. This CDR3 region has 13 residues. The germline gives CDR1 MNHEY, CDR2 SVGAGI. The CDR3 loop reads CASRIAGVYEQYF. The CDR3 region has the DNA TGTGCCAGCAGAATAGCGGGAGTCTACGAGCAGTACTTC.

The CDR3 sequence is CASSLVQVDQPQHF. CDR3 DNA sequence: TGTGCCAGCAGTTTAGTCCAGGTGGATCAGCCCCAGCATTTT. The chain is built from TRBV28 and TRBJ1-5; D ambiguous. Germline loops: CDR1 MDHEN, CDR2 SYDVKM. The CDR3 spans 14 residues. Trimming left V 2 bases short and J 5 bases short, with 10 bases between. The entire variable domain, with the rest obtained from reference TRBV28 and TRBJ1-5, is as follows: DVKVTQSSRYLVKRTGEKVFLECVQDMDHENMFWYRQDPGLGLRLIYFSYDVKMKEKGDIPEGYSVSREKKERFSLILESASTNQTSMYLCASSLVQVDQPQHFGDGTRLSIL.

This sequence joins TRBV19 and TRBJ1-1, with 9 nucleotides matching TRBD1. The CDR3 contains 17 residues. V was pared by 5 bases and J by 1 base, with 11 bases of the junction left unmatched. CDR1 LNHDA and CDR2 SQIVND come from the germline V gene (reference sequence). The CDR3, as DNA: TGTGCCAGTAGTTCGTCCGGGACAGGGAAAGGGAACACTGAAGCTTTCTTT. Translating gives CASSSSGTGKGNTEAFF.

The chain is built from TRBV5-1 and TRBJ1-6; 7 bases align to TRBD1. J lost 9 bases, V lost 0 bases, and 9 bases had no gene match. Looked up from germline, CDR1 is SGHRS and CDR2 is YFSETQ. CDR3 size: 16 residues. CDR3 protein: CASSLGTTGFGSPLHF. For the CDR3, the DNA is TGCGCCAGCAGCTTGGGGACGACAGGGTTCGGTTCACCCCTCCACTTT.

The chain joins TRBV7-8 to TRBJ2-1; D is undetermined. The CDR3 is 14 amino acids. CDR1 SGHVS and CDR2 FQNEAQ come from the germline V gene. The ends were cut back, 1 base at V and 0 bases at J, with 4 bases in the middle. In nucleotides, the CDR3 is TGTGCCAGCAGCTTAGAGGGCTCCTACAATGAGCAGTTCTTC. Translating gives CASSLEGSYNEQFF.

V and J are TRBV7-9 and TRBJ2-5; unclear D gene. Germline lookup yields CDR1 SEHNR and CDR2 FQNEAQ (reference sequence). The ends were cut back, 5 bases at V and 5 bases at J, with 15 bases in the middle. The CDR3 has 14 residues. The DNA of the CDR3 is TGTGCCAGCAGCCTCGGGCCGGAGCAGGAGACCCAGTACTTC. It specifies CASSLGPEQETQYF.

This clone was detected only once. The chain has TRBV4-2 and TRBJ2-1; D might be TRBD2 (6 bases). The germline V gene has CDR1 LGHNA and CDR2 YNFKEQ. The CDR3 has 17 residues. V was pared by 2 bases and J by 4 bases, with 18 bases between. For the CDR3, the DNA is TGTGCCAGCAGCCAATCCCTCATCGGGGGTGGGTACAATGAGCAGTTCTTC. This sequence encodes CASSQSLIGGGYNEQFF.

This rearrangement joins TRBV6-5 to TRBJ1-1, with D perhaps matching TRBD1 (6 bases). Trimming took off 6 bases at V and 4 bases at J, with 15 bases between the two ends. Germline V gene lookup returns CDR1 MNHEY and CDR2 SVGAGI. This CDR3 is built from 14 residues. The CDR3 reads CASSLQGWGTEAFF. In DNA form, the CDR3 reads TGTGCCAGCAGCTTACAGGGATGGGGCACTGAAGCTTTCTTT.

This chain connects TRBV19 to TRBJ1-3, with D possibly matching TRBD1 (6 bases). The CDR3 consists of 19 residues. V dropped 0 bases and J dropped 0 bases, with 18 bases sitting between them. Looked up from germline, CDR1 is LNHDA and CDR2 is SQIVND (reference sequence). The CDR3 here is CASSIDIRAQGRSGNTIYF. CDR3 nucleotide sequence: TGTGCCAGTAGTATAGATATACGGGCGCAGGGGCGCTCTGGAAACACCATATATTTT. Together with reference TRBV19 and TRBJ1-3, the CDR3 gives the full variable domain: DGGITQSPKYLFRKEGQNVTLSCEQNLNHDAMYWYRQDPGQGLRLIYYSQIVNDFQKGDIAEGYSVSREKKESFPLTVTSAQKNPTAFYLCASSIDIRAQGRSGNTIYFGEGSWLTVV.